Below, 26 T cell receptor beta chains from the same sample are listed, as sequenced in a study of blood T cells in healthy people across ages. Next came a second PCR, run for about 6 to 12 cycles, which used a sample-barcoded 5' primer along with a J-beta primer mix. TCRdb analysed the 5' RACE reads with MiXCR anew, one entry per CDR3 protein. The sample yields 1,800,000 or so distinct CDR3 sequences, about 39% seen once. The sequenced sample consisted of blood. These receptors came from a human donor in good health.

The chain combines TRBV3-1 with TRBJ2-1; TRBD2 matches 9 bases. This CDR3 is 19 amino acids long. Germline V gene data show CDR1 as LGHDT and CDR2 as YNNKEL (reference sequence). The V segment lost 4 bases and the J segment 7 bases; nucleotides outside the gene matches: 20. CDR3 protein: CASSPFSGGGAGRRNEQFF. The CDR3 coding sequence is TGTGCCAGCAGCCCTTTCTCAGGCGGGGGGGCCGGCCGGAGAAATGAGCAGTTCTTC.

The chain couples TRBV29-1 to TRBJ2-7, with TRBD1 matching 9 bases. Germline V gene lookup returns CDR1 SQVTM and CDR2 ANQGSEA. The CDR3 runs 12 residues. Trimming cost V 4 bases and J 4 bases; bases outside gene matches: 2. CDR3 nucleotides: TGCAGCGTTGGAGGGACAGGGTACGAGCAGTACTTC. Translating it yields CSVGGTGYEQYF.

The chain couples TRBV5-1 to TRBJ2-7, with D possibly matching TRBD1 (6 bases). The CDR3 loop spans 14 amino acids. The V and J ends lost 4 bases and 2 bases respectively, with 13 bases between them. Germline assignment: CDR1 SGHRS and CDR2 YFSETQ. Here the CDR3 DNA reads TGCGCCAGCAGCCCCTGGGACATCGCCTACGAGCAGTACTTC. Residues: CASSPWDIAYEQYF.

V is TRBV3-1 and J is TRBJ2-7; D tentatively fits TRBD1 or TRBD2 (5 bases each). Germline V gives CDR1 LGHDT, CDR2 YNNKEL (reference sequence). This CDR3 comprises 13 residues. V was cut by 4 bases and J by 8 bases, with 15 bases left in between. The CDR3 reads CASSPAIGTQQYF. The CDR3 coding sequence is TGTGCCAGCAGCCCCGCTATTGGGACGCAGCAGTACTTC.

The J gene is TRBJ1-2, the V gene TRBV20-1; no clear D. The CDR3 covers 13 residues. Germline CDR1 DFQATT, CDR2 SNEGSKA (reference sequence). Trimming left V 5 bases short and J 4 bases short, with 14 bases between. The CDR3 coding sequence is TGCAGTGCTTCCGTTGGGGTTAGCTATGGCTACACCTTC. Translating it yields CSASVGVSYGYTF.

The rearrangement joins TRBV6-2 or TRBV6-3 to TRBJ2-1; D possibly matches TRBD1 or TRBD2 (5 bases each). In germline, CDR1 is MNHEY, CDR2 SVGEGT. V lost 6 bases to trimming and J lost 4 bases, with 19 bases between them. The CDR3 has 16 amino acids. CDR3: CASRRPGAHLYNEQFF. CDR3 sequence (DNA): TGTGCCAGCAGACGCCCCGGGGCCCACCTATACAATGAGCAGTTCTTC.

In DNA, the CDR3 is TGCAGTGCTCCTTCCTGGGGGGGACCGCGGGGGTCAACCTACAATGAGCAGTTCTTC. Its translation: CSAPSWGGPRGSTYNEQFF. This rearrangement joins TRBV20-1 to TRBJ2-1; 7 bases agree with TRBD2. Per the germline V gene, CDR1 is DFQATT and CDR2 is SNEGSKA (reference sequence). V was clipped by 5 bases and J by 2 bases; unmatched bases: 21. The CDR3 sequence is 19 residues long.

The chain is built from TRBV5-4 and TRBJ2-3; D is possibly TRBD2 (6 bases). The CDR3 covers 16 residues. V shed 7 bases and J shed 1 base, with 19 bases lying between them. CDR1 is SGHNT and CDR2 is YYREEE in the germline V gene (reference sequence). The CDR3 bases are TGTGCCAGCTCTTCTCAAGTGGTAGCGGGCACAGATACGCAGTATTTT. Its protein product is CASSSQVVAGTDTQYF.

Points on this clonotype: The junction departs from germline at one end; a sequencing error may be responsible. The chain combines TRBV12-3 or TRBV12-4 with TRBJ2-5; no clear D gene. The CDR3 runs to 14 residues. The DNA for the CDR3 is TGTGCCAGCAGTAGCACAGATACCCAAGGGACCCAGTACTTC. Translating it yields CASSSTDTQGTQYF.

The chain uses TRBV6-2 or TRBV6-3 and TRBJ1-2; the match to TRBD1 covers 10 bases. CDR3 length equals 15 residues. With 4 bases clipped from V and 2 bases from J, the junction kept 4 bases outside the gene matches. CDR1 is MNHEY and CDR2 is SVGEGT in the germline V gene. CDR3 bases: TGTGCCAGCAGTTCCCCGGGACAGGGGAACTATGGCTACACCTTC. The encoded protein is CASSSPGQGNYGYTF.

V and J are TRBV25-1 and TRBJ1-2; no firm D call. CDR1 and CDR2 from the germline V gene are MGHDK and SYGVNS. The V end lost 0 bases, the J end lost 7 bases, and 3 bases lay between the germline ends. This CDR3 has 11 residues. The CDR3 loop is CASSEYGGYTF. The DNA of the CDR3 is TGTGCCAGCAGTGAATATGGTGGCTACACCTTC.

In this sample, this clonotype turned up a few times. CDR3 residues: CASSYYGDEIYEQYF. Written as DNA, the CDR3 is TGTGCCAGCAGTTACTATGGGGACGAAATTTACGAGCAGTACTTC. The chain joins TRBV6-5 to TRBJ2-7; D could derive from TRBD1 or TRBD2 (5 bases each). Germline-derived CDR1 and CDR2 are MNHEY and SVGAGI. Trimming left V 1 base short and J 4 bases short, with 14 bases between. The CDR3 runs 15 residues.

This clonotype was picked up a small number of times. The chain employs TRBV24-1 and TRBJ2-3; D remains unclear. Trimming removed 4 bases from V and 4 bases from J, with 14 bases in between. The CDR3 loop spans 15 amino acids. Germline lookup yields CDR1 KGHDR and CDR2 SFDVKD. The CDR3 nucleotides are TGTGCCACCAGTGAACTGAGTCCCCACCCAGATACGCAGTATTTT. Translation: CATSELSPHPDTQYF.

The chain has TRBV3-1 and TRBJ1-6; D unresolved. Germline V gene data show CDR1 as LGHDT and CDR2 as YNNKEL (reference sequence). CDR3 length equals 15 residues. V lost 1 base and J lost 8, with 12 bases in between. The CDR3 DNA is TGTGCCAGCAGCCAAGGTGTCCCACGGGATTCACCCCTCCACTTT. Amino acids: CASSQGVPRDSPLHF.

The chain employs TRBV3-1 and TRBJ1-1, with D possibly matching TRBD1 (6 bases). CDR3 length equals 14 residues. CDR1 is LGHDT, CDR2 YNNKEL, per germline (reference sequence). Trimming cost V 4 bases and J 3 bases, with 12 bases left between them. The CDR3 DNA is TGTGCCAGCAGCCCGTTCTCAGGGGACACTGAAGCTTTCTTT. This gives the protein CASSPFSGDTEAFF.

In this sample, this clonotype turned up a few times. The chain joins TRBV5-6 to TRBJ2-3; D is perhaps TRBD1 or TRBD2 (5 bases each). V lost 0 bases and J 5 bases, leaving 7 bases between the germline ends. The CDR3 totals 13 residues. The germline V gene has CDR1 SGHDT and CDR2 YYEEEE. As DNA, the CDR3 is TGTGCCAGCAGCTTGGGAGGGGTAGATACGCAGTATTTT. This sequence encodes CASSLGGVDTQYF.

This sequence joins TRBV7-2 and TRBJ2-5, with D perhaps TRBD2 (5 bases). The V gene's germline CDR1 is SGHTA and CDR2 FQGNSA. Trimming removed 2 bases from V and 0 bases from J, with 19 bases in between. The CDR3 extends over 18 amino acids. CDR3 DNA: TGTGCCAGCAGCTTATTAGTTGCCGGGGTTAGGGACCAAGAGACCCAGTACTTC. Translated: CASSLLVAGVRDQETQYF.

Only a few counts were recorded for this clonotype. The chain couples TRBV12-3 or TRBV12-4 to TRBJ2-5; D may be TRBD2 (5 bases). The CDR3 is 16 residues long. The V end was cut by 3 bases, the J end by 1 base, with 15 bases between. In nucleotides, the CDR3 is TGTGCCAGCAGTTTCACGGCGGGCCTAGTCCAAGAGACCCAGTACTTC. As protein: CASSFTAGLVQETQYF.

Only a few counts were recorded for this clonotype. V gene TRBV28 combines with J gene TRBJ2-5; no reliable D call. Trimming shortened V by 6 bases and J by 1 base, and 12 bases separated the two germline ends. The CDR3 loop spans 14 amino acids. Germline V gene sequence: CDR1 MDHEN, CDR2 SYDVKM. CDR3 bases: TGTGCCAGCAGCGACGGACCGTCCCAAGAGACCCAGTACTTC. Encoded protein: CASSDGPSQETQYF.

CDR3 sequence (DNA): TGCAGCGTCGAGGACAATAACACTGAAGCTTTCTTT. Protein: CSVEDNNTEAFF. This chain uses TRBV29-1 with TRBJ1-1; tentative D call: TRBD1 (5 bases). The germline CDR1 and CDR2 sequences are SQVTM and ANQGSEA. The length of the CDR3 is 12 residues. Trimming stripped 6 bases from V and 2 bases from J, with 10 bases between.

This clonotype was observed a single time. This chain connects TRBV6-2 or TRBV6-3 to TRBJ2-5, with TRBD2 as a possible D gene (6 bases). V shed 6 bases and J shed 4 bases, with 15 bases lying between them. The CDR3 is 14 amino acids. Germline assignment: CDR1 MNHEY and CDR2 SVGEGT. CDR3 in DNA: TGTGCCAGCAGGGGCCTTGGGGGAGGAGAGACCCAGTACTTC. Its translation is CASRGLGGGETQYF.

The CDR3 sequence: CASSLLTQTQYF. CDR3 coding DNA: TGTGCCAGCAGTTTATTAACCCAGACCCAGTACTTC. This chain uses TRBV28 with TRBJ2-5; no definite D call. This CDR3 comprises 12 residues. Germline assignment: CDR1 MDHEN and CDR2 SYDVKM. The V end was cut by 1 base, the J end by 6 bases, with 6 bases between.

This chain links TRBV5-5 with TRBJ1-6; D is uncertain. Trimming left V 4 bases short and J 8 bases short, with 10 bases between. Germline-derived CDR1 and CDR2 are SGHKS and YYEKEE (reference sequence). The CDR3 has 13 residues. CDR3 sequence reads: CASSPEADSPLHF. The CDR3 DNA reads TGTGCCAGCAGCCCCGAAGCCGATTCACCCCTCCACTTT.

The CDR3 protein is CASNPGTWGADTQYF. CDR3 in DNA: TGTGCCAGCAACCCCGGGACTTGGGGCGCAGATACGCAGTATTTT. The chain recombines TRBV27 with TRBJ2-3; D perhaps matches TRBD2 (6 bases). The CDR3 spans 15 residues. Looked up from germline, CDR1 is MNHEY and CDR2 is SMNVEV (reference sequence). The V and J ends lost 7 bases and 4 bases respectively, with 18 bases between them.

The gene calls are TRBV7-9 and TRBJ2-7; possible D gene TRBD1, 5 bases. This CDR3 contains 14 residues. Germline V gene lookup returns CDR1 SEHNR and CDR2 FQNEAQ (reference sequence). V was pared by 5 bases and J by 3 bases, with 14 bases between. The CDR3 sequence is CASSPQGVGYEQYF. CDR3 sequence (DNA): TGTGCCAGCAGCCCACAAGGGGTGGGCTACGAGCAGTACTTC.

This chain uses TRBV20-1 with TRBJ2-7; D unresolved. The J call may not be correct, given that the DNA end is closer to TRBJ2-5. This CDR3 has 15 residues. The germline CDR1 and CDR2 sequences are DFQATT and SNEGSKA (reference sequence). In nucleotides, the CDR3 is TGCAGTGCTAGAGATCTGCCGGGTGGAAGGGAGACCCAGTACTTC. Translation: CSARDLPGGRETQYF.